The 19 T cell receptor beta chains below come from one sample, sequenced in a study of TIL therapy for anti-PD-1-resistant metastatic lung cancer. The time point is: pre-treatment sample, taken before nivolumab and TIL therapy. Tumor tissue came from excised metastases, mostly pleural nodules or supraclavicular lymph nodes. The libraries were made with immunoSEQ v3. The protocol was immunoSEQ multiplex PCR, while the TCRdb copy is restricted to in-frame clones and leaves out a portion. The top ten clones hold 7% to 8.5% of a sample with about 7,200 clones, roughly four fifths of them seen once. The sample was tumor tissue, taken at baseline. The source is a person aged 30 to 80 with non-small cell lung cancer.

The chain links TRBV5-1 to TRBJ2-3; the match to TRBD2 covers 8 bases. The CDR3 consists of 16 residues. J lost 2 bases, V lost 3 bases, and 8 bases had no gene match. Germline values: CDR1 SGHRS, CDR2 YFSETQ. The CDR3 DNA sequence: TGCGCCAGCAGCTCGTTAGCGGGGAGTTTCACAGATACGCAGTATTTT. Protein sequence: CASSSLAGSFTDTQYF.

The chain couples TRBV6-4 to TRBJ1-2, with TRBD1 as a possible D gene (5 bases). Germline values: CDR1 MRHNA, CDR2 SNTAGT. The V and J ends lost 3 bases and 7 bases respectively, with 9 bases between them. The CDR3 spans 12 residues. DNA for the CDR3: TGTGCCAGCAGTGAGGGACTCGGTGGCTACACCTTC. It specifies CASSEGLGGYTF.

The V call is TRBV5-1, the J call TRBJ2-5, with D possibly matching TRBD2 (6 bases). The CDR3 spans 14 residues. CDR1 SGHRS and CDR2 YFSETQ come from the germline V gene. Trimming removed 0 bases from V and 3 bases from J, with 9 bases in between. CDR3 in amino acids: CASSLGGLKETQYF. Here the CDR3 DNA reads TGCGCCAGCAGCTTGGGGGGACTTAAAGAGACCCAGTACTTC.

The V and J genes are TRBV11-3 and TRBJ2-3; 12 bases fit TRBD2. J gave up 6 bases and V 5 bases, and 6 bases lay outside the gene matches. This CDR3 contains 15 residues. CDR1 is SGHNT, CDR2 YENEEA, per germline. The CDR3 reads CASSATSGRMDTQYF. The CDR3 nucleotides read TGTGCCAGCAGCGCGACTAGCGGGAGAATGGATACGCAGTATTTT.

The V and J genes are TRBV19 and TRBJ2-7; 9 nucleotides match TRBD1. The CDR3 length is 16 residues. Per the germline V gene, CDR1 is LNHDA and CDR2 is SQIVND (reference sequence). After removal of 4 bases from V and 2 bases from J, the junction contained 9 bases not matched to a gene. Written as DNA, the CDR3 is TGTGCCAGTAGTAGGGACGCCGGGACAGGGACCTACGAGCAGTACTTC. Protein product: CASSRDAGTGTYEQYF.

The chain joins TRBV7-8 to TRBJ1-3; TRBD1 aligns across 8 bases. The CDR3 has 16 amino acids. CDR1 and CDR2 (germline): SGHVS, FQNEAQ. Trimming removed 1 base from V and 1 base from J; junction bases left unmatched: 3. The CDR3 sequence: CASSLGTGLSGNTIYF. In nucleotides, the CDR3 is TGTGCCAGCAGCTTAGGGACAGGGTTATCTGGAAACACCATATATTTT.

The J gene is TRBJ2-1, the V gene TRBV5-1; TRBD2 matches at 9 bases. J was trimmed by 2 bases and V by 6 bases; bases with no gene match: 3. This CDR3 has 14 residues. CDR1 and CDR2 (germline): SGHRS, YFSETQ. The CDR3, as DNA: TGCGCCAGCACCCCTAGCGGGGCCTACAATGAGCAGTTCTTC. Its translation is CASTPSGAYNEQFF.

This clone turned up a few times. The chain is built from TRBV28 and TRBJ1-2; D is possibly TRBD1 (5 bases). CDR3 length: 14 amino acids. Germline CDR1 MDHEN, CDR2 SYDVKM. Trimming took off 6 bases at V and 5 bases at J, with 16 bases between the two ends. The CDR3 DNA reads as TGTGCCAGCAGCCCTAGACAGACCTTATATGGCTACACCTTC. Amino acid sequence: CASSPRQTLYGYTF.

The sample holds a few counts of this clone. CDR3 in DNA: TGTGCCAGCAGCGTAGGGCAGGGAGGAACGGAGACCCAGTACTTC. It is translated as CASSVGQGGTETQYF. V usage is TRBV9 and J usage is TRBJ2-5; TRBD2 might be the D (6 bases). Germline assignment: CDR1 SGDLS and CDR2 YYNGEE. The CDR3 has 15 amino acids. The V end lost 0 bases, the J end lost 5 bases, and 14 bases lay between the germline ends.

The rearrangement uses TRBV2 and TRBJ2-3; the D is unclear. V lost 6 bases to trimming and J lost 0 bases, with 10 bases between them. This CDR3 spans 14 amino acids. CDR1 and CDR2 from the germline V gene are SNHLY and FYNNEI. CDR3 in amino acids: CASSSAFSTDTQYF. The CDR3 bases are TGTGCCAGCAGCTCGGCATTTAGCACAGATACGCAGTATTTT. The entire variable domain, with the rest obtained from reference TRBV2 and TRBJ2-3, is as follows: EPEVTQTPSHQVTQMGQEVILRCVPISNHLYFYWYRQILGQKVEFLVSFYNNEISEKSEIFDDQFSVERPDGSNFTLKIRSTKLEDSAMYFCASSSAFSTDTQYFGPGTRLTVL.

The CDR3: CASNRGTDYTGELFF. The CDR3 DNA reads as TGTGCCAGCAACCGAGGGACAGACTACACCGGGGAGCTGTTTTTT. The V call is TRBV7-9, the J call TRBJ2-2; 7 nucleotides line up with TRBD1. The CDR3 contains 15 residues. Germline V CDR1 and CDR2: SEHNR, FQNEAQ (reference sequence). V was clipped by 7 bases and J by 3 bases; unmatched bases: 8.

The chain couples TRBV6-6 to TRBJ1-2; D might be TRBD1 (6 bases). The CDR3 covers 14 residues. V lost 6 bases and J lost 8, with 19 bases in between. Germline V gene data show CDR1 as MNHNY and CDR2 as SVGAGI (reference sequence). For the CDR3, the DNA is TGTGCCAGCAGCCAAACCGACAGGCCGCAGGGCTACACCTTC. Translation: CASSQTDRPQGYTF.

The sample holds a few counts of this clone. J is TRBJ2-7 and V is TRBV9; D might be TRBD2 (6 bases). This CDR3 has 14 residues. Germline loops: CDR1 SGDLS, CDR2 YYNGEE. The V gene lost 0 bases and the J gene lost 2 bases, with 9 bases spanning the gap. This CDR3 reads CASSVDGGPYEQYF. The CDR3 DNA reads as TGTGCCAGCAGCGTAGACGGGGGACCCTACGAGCAGTACTTC.

CDR3 DNA: TGTGCCAGCAGCTACAGAGTTAGCGCCTACGAGCAGTACTTC. It encodes CASSYRVSAYEQYF. This chain links TRBV13 with TRBJ2-7; D possibly corresponds to TRBD2 (5 bases). CDR1 and CDR2 from the germline V gene are PRHDT and FYEKMQ (reference sequence). With 4 bases removed from V and 2 bases from J, the gap between germline ends came to 12 bases. The CDR3 extends over 14 amino acids. Full variable domain (rest looked up from reference TRBV13 and TRBJ2-7): AAGVIQSPRHLIKEKRETATLKCYPIPRHDTVYWYQQGPGQDPQFLISFYEKMQSDKGSIPDRFSAQQFSDYHSELNMSSLELGDSALYFCASSYRVSAYEQYFGPGTRLTVT.

The DNA of the CDR3 is TGTGCCTGGAGTTCAGCGGGAGGGGACGAAAAACTGTTTTTT. Translating gives CAWSSAGGDEKLFF. The chain uses TRBV30 and TRBJ1-4; D is possibly TRBD1 (5 bases). V was trimmed by 2 bases and J by 8 bases, leaving 15 bases between them. Germline assignment: CDR1 GTSNPN and CDR2 SVGIG (reference sequence). This CDR3 is built from 14 residues.

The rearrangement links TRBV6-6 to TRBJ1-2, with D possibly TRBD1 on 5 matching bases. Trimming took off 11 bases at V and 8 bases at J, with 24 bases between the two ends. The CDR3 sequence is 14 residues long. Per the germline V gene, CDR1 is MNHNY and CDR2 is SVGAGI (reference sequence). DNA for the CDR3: TGTGCCGGAGGACCAGATAGGACGGGACGGGGCTACACCTTC. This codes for CAGGPDRTGRGYTF.

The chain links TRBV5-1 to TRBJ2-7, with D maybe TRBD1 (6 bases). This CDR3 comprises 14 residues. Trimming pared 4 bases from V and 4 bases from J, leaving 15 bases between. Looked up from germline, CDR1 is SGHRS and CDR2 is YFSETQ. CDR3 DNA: TGCGCCAGCAGCCCACTCACAGGGACGTACGAGCAGTACTTC. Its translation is CASSPLTGTYEQYF.

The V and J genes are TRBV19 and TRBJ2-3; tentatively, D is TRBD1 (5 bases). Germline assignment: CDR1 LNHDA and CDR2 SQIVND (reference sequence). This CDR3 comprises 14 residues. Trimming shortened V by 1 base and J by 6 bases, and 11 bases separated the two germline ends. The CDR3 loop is CASSIGGVGDTQYF. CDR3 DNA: TGTGCCAGTAGTATAGGGGGCGTTGGGGATACGCAGTATTTT.

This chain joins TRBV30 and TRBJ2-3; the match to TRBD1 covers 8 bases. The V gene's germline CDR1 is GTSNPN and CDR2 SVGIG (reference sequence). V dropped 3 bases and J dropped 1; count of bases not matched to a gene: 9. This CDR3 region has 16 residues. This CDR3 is CAWRDGTGGRTDTQYF. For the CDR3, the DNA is TGTGCCTGGAGGGACGGAACAGGGGGTCGCACAGATACGCAGTATTTT. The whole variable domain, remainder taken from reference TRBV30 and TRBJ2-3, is SQTIHQWPATLVQPVGSPLSLECTVEGTSNPNLYWYRQAAGRGLQLLFYSVGIGQISSEVPQNLSASRPQDRQFILSSKKLLLSDSGFYLCAWRDGTGGRTDTQYFGPGTRLTVL.